Sequencing of this T cell receptor (beta chain) was carried out in a study of cytomegalovirus exposure and HLA in healthy donors. This clone showed up just a few times. Antigen unknown. Germline CDR1 and CDR2: SGHRS and YFSETQ. V shed 5 bases and J 1 base; nucleotides not matched to a gene: 8. CDR3 length: 16 residues. Points from the study as a whole: Later analysis suggested most CMV-associated TCR beta chains were HLA-restricted.

The PCR ran on 60 Vbeta and 13 Jbeta primers. Clones were read by immunoSEQ multiplex PCR, and TCRdb kept only the in-frame ones, dropping some. The sample records 150,000 to 200,000 clones, just over 70% being singletons. The sequencing input was PBMCs. The TCR comes from a man aged 18 to 30 in good health and CMV-seropositive. The J gene is TRBJ1-4, the V gene TRBV5-1, with TRBD1 identical over 7 bases. The CDR3 DNA sequence: TGCGCCAGCAGGGTTCAGGGGGATCGAACTAATGAAAAACTGTTTTTT. It is translated as CASRVQGDRTNEKLFF.